What follows are 3 T cell receptor beta chains derived from one specimen sequenced in a study of T cell responses to AZD1222 COVID-19 vaccine. Produced via immunoSEQ multiplex PCR; TCRdb's table is partial and in-frame only. The sample contains about 56,000 clones, around 85% of which appear only once. The sequencing used peripheral blood, collected on day 0 of AZD1222 vaccination. These receptors were taken from an adult in good health.

Worth noting for this clone: This specimen includes other DNA sequences encoding the same CDR3. The chain recombines TRBV28 with TRBJ1-2; D possibly corresponds to TRBD1 (5 bases). This CDR3 contains 13 residues. Germline assignment: CDR1 MDHEN and CDR2 SYDVKM. V dropped 2 bases and J dropped 1 base, with 5 bases sitting between them. The CDR3 spells CASSLGGNYGYTF. For the CDR3, the DNA is TGTGCCAGCAGTTTAGGGGGTAACTATGGCTACACCTTC.

The chain uses TRBV27 and TRBJ2-5; weak D call: TRBD1 (5 bases). Germline V gene lookup returns CDR1 MNHEY and CDR2 SMNVEV (reference sequence). Trimming left V 0 bases short and J 0 bases short, with 8 bases between. The CDR3 has 15 residues. CDR3 bases: TGTGCCAGCAGTTTATCCCGACAGAACCAAGAGACCCAGTACTTC. Protein product: CASSLSRQNQETQYF.

The chain combines TRBV28 with TRBJ2-1; 7 bases agree with TRBD2. There are 12 residues in the CDR3. The trim removed 6 bases at V and 11 bases at J, leaving 7 bases unmatched. Per germline, CDR1 MDHEN and CDR2 SYDVKM. CDR3 sequence (DNA): TGTGCCAGCAGCCGTACTAGCGACAAGCAGTTCTTC. Protein product: CASSRTSDKQFF.